A single T cell receptor beta chain is shown here with its context. Its antigen is not identified. There are 15 residues in the CDR3. The junction had 5 bases not matched to a gene; V was cut back by 6 bases and J by 2 bases. Germline V gene data show CDR1 as MNHEY and CDR2 as SMNVEV (reference sequence). TCRdb re-called the reads through MiXCR, storing one row per CDR3 protein. Among hundreds of thousands of distinct CDR3 sequences listed, 31% were seen once. The data belong to a study of T cell repertoires in cytomegalovirus infection. The sequenced sample was cultured CD8+ T cells from PBMCs, obtained from culture after CMV antigen stimulation. The chain joins TRBV27 to TRBJ1-5, with 9 positions matching TRBD1. This TCR was sampled from a human donor in good health (CMV status not recorded). Some clones in this sample may be carry-over from other donors' samples. CDR3 bases: TGTGCCAGCAGAAGGGGACAGGGAGGCAATCAGCCCCAGCATTTT. This gives the protein CASRRGQGGNQPQHF.